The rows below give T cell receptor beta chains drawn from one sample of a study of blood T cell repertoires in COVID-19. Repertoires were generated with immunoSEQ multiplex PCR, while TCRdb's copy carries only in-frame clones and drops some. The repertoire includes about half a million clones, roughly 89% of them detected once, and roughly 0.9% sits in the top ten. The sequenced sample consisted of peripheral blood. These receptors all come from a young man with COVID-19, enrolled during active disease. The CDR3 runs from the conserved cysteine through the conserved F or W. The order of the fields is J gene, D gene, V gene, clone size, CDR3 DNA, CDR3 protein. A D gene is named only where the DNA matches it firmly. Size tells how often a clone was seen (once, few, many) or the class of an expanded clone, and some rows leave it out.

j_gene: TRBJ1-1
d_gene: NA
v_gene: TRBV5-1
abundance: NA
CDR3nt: TGCGCCAGCAGCTTGGTTCTGTCACAGGACCGATCTGAAGCTTTCTTT
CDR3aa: CASSLVLSQDRSEAFF

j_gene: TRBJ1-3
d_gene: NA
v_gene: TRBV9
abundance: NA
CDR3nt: TGTGCCAGCAGCGTGGACAGTGTCTCTGGAAACACCATATATTTT
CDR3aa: CASSVDSVSGNTIYF

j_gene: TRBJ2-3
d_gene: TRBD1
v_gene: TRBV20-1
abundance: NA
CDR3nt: TGCAGTGCTAGTAGGGGGCAAGATACGCAGTATTTT
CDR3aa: CSASRGQDTQYF

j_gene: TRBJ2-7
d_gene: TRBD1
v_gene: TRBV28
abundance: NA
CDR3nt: TGTGCCAGCAGTTTCCCCGGGACAGGATCCTACGAGCAGTACTTC
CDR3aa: CASSFPGTGSYEQYF

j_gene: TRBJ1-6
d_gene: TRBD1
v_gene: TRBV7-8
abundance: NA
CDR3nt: TGTGCCAGCAGCCCCGACAGGGTTCAAAACTCCTATAATTCACCCCTCCACTTT
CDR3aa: CASSPDRVQNSYNSPLHF

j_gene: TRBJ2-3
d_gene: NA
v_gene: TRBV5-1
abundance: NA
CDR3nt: TGCGCCAGCAGCCAGCATCGTGACAGTTACACAGATACGCAGTATTTT
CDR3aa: CASSQHRDSYTDTQYF

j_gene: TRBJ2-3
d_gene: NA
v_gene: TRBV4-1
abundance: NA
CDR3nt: TGCGCCAGCAGCGCAGATCAGTTTAGCACAGATACGCAGTATTTT
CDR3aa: CASSADQFSTDTQYF

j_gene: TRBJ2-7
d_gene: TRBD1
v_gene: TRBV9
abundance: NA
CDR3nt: TGTGCCAGCAGCGCCAGGGGGCTCGGGGGCGACGAGCAGTACTTC
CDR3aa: CASSARGLGGDEQYF

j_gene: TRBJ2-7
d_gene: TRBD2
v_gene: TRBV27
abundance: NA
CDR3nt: TGTGCCAGCAGTTTAGTGGGTAGCGGGAGCTACGAGCAGTACTTC
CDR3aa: CASSLVGSGSYEQYF

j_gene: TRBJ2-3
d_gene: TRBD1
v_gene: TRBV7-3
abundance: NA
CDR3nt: TGTGCCAGCAGCTTGGGACAGCTTCCAGATACGCAGTATTTT
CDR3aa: CASSLGQLPDTQYF

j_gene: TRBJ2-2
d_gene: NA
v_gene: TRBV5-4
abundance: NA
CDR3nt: TGTGCCAGCAGCTTGGCCTTCGGAGAAACCGGGGAGCTGTTTTTT
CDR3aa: CASSLAFGETGELFF

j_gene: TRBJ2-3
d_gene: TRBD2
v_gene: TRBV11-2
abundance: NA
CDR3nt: TGTGCCAGCAGCCTAATCGGGGGGGCATCAGATACGCAGTATTTT
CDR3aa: CASSLIGGASDTQYF

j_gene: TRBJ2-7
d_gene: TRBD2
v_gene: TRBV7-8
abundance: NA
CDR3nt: TGTGCCAGCAGCTTATTAGGGACTAGCTACGGCATCTACGAGCAGTACTTC
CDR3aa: CASSLLGTSYGIYEQYF

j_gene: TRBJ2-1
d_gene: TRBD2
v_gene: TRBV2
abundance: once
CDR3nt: TGTGCCAGCAGTGAATCTCAGCGGGAGGTTCGGAATGAGCAGTTCTTC
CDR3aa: CASSESQREVRNEQFF

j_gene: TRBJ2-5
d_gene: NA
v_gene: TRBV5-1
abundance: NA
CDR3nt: TGCGCCAGCAGCTTCTCTCCCCCGACAGTTCAAGAGACCCAGTACTTC
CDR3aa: CASSFSPPTVQETQYF

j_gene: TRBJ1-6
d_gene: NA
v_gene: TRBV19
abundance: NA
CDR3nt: TGTGCCAGTAGTATAGATGGACAGATAGATAATTCACCCCTCCACTTT
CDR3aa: CASSIDGQIDNSPLHF

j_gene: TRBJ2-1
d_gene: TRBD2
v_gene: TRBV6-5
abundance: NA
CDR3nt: TGTGCCAGCAGCCGAAGCGGGAGAACTGAGCAGTTCTTC
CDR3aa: CASSRSGRTEQFF

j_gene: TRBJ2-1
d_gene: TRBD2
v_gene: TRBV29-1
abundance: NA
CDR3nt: TGCAGCGTAAATAGCGGGGGTCCGGAGCAGTTCTTC
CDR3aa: CSVNSGGPEQFF

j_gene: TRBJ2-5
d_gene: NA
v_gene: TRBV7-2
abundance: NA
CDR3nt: TGTGCCAGCAGCCACCAATCAGGGCAGGAGACCCAGTACTTC
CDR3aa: CASSHQSGQETQYF

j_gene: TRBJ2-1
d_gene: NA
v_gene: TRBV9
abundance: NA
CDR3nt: TGTGCCAGCAGCGGGGGACTCGACAACAATGAGCAGTTCTTC
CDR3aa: CASSGGLDNNEQFF

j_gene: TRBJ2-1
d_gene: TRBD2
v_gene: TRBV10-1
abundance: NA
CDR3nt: TGCGCCAGCAGCCGGGTAGCGGGAGTCAATGAGCAGTTCTTC
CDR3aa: CASSRVAGVNEQFF

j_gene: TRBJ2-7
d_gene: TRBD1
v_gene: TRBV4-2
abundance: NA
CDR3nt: TGTGCCAGCAGCCAATCACGGGACAGGGCAGGAGAGCAGTACTTC
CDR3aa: CASSQSRDRAGEQYF

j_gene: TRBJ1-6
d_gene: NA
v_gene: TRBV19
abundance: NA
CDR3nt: TGTGCCAGTAGTATCACCGGTCACAATTCACCCCTCCACTTT
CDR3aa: CASSITGHNSPLHF

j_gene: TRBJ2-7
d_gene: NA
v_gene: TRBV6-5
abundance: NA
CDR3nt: TGTGCCAGCAGTTACTCGATCGGGGGTGCCTACGAGCAGTACTTC
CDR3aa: CASSYSIGGAYEQYF

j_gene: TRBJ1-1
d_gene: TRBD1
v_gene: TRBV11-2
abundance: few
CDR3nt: TGTGCCAGCAGCTCGGACAGGGTCACTGAAGCTTTCTTT
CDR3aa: CASSSDRVTEAFF

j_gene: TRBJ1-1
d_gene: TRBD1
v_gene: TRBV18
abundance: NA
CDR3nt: TGTGCCAGCTCAGGCCGGGACAGGGGCCTCCCAGCTTTCTTT
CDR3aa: CASSGRDRGLPAFF

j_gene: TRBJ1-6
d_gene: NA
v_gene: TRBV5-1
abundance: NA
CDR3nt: TGCGCCAGCAGTACAGGGATCGGTTCACCCCTCCACTTT
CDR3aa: CASSTGIGSPLHF

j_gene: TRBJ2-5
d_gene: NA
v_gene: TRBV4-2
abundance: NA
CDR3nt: TGTGCCAGCAGCCAAGATCGTGGCGGGATAGGGGAGACCCAGTACTTC
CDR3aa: CASSQDRGGIGETQYF

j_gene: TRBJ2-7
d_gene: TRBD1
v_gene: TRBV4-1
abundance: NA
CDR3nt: TGCGCCAGCAGCCAGGTCGACAGGGTAGTCTACGAGCAGTACTTC
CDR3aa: CASSQVDRVVYEQYF

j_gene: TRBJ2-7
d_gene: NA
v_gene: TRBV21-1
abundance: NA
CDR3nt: TGTGCCAGCAGCACCGGGACAGGCGGAAGCCCGGAGGCCTACGAGCAGTACTTC
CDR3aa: CASSTGTGGSPEAYEQYF

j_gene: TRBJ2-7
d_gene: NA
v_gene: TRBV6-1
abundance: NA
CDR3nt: TGTGCCAGCAGTGAAGCCCAGGGCAATTTCTACGAGCAGTACTTC
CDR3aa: CASSEAQGNFYEQYF

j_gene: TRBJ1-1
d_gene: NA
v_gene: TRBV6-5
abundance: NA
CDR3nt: TGTGCCAGCAGTACGGCGACAGGAGACCCGAAAGCTTTCTTT
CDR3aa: CASSTATGDPKAFF

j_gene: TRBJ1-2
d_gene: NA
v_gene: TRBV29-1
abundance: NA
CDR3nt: TGCAGCGTGGCCCCCCGTGTGGCCTATGGCTACACCTTC
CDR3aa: CSVAPRVAYGYTF

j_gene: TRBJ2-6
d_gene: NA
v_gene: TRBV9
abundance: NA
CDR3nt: TGTGCCAGCCAGGATGGGGCCAACGTCCTGACTTTC
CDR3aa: CASQDGANVLTF

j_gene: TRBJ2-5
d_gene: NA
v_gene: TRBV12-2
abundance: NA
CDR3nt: TGTGCAAGTCGCTTAGCCGGGGGACTAGCGGGGGAGGAGACCCAGTACTTC
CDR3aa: CASRLAGGLAGEETQYF

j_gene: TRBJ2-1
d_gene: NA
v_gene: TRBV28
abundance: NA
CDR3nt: TGTGCCAGCAGCCCGGAGCATGCCCGGGAGCAGTTCTTC
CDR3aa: CASSPEHAREQFF

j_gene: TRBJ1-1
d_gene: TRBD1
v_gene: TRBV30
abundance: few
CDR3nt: TGTGCCTGGAGTGGGGGACAGCATCACACTGAAGCTTTCTTT
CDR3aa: CAWSGGQHHTEAFF

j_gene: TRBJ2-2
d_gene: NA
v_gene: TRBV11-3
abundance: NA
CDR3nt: TGTGCCAGCAGCTTTTCCCGGAACACCGGGGAGCTGTTTTTT
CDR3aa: CASSFSRNTGELFF

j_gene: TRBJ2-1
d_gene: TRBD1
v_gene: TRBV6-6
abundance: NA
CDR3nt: TGTGCCAGCAGTTATTCCGGACAGGGGACAAATGAGCAGTTCTTC
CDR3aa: CASSYSGQGTNEQFF

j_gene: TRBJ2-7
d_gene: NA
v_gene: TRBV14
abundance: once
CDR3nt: TGTGCCAGCAGCCCCGCTAGTTCCTACGAGCAGTACTTC
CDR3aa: CASSPASSYEQYF

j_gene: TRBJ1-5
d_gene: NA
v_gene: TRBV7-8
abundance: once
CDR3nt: TGTGCCAGCAGCTCCTTCCTCAGTCGTCAGCCCCAGCATTTT
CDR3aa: CASSSFLSRQPQHF

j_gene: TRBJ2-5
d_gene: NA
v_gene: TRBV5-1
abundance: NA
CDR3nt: TGCGCCAGCAGACAGACAGTGTACCAAGAGACCCAGTACTTC
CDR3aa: CASRQTVYQETQYF

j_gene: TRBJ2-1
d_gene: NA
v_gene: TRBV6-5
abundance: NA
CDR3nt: TGTGCCAGCAGTTCAACTCTACCTTACTCCTACAATGAGCAGTTCTTC
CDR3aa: CASSSTLPYSYNEQFF

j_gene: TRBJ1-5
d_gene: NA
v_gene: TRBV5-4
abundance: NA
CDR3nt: TGTGCCAGCAGCTTGGCCCAGGGTCCCCAGCATTTT
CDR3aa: CASSLAQGPQHF

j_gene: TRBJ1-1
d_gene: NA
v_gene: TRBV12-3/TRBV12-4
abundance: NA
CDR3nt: TGTGCCAGCAGTTTTTCAGGGGCTGAAGCTTTCTTT
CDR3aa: CASSFSGAEAFF

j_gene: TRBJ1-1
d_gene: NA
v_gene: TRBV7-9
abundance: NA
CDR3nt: TGTGCCAGCAGCTTAGCCCCGGGACTGTCGAACACTGAAGCTTTCTTT
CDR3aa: CASSLAPGLSNTEAFF

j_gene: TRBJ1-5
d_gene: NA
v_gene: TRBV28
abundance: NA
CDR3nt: TGTGCCAGCAGTTTATCGGGGGATCAGCCCCAGCATTTT
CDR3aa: CASSLSGDQPQHF

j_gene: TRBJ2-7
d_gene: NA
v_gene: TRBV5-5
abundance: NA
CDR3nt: TGTGCCAGCAGCTCTAGCTCCTACGAGCAGTACTTC
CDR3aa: CASSSSSYEQYF

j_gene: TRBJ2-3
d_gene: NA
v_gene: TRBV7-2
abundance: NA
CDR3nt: TGTGCCAGCAGCTTAGGGCCAGGGGTCGCAGATACGCAGTATTTT
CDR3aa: CASSLGPGVADTQYF

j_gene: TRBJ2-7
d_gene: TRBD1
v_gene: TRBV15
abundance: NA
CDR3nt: TGTGCCACCAGCAGAGATAGTGACAGGGGCTACGAGCAGTACTTC
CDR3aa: CATSRDSDRGYEQYF

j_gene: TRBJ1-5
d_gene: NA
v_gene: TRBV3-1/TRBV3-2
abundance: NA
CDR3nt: TGTGCCAGCAGCCAAGGTCTGAGTCAGCCCCAGCATTTT
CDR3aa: CASSQGLSQPQHF

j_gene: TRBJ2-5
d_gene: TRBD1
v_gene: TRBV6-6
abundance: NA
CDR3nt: TGTGCCAGCAAGGGGGCTGGGGAGACCCAGTACTTC
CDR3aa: CASKGAGETQYF

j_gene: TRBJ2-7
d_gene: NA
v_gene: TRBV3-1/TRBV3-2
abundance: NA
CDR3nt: TGTGCCAGCAGCCAAGGTGCCGCGGAGTACGAGCAGTACTTC
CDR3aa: CASSQGAAEYEQYF

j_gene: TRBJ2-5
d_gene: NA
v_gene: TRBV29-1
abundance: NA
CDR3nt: TGCAGCGTTGAAGTTTCACGGGGGGAGACCCAGTACTTC
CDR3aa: CSVEVSRGETQYF

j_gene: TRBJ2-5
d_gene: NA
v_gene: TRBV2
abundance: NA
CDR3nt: TGTGCCAGCAGTGAGGGTCAGGAAGAGACCCAGTACTTC
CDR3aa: CASSEGQEETQYF

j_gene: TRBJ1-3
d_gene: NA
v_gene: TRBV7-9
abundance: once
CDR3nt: TGTGCCAGCAGCTTAAGCGAGTACTCTGGAAACACCATATATTTT
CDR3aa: CASSLSEYSGNTIYF

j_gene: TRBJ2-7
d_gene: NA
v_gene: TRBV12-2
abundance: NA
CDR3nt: TGTGCAAGTCGCTTAAAACTAGCGGGAGGGCCCGGCCCTTACGAGCAGTACTTC
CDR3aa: CASRLKLAGGPGPYEQYF

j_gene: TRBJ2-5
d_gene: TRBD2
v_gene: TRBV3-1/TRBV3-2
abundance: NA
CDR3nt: TGTGCCAGCAGCCTACTAGCGGGGGGGCCTAAAGAGACCCAGTACTTC
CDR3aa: CASSLLAGGPKETQYF

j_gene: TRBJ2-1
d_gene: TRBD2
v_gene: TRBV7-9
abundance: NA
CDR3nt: TGTGCCAGCAGCCCCCGGGGGGGTGAGGGTGAGGATCAGTTCTTC
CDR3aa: CASSPRGGEGEDQFF